A single sample gave rise to the 8 T cell receptor beta chains below, sequenced in a study of T cells in Graves' hyperthyroidism and ophthalmopathy. The CDR3 regions of TCR beta were amplified from RNA transcripts. The TCR CDR3 first-round RT-PCR relied on the HTBI primer set. TCRdb independently ran MiXCR on the multiplex PCR reads; one entry per CDR3 protein. The sample lists around 600,000 distinct CDR3 sequences, approximately 15% occurring once. Sequenced sample: blood. These TCRs come from a woman aged 18-35 years with Graves' ophthalmopathy.

Only a few counts were recorded for this clonotype. This rearrangement joins TRBV4-1 to TRBJ1-6; 9 bases match TRBD1. Germline V gene sequence: CDR1 MGHRA, CDR2 YSYEKL. With V trimmed by 4 bases and J by 6 bases, 4 bases remained unmatched. The CDR3 sequence is 15 residues long. CDR3 region: CASSLSTGGNSPLHF. The CDR3 DNA sequence: TGCGCCAGCAGCCTGTCGACAGGGGGTAATTCACCCCTCCACTTT.

In its sample, this clonotype was seen many times. The rearrangement uses TRBV7-2 and TRBJ1-1; a possible D gene is TRBD1 (6 bases). Looked up from germline, CDR1 is SGHTA and CDR2 is FQGNSA. CDR3 length: 15 amino acids. The ends were cut back, 5 bases at V and 3 bases at J, with 16 bases in the middle. The DNA of the CDR3 is TGTGCCAGCAGCCAATCGACAGGAGTGTACACTGAAGCTTTCTTT. Protein: CASSQSTGVYTEAFF.

This clonotype came up many times. The rearrangement links TRBV27 to TRBJ2-1; a possible D gene is TRBD1 (6 bases). This CDR3 has 13 residues. CDR1 is MNHEY, CDR2 SMNVEV, per germline (reference sequence). Trimming shortened V by 3 bases and J by 10 bases, and 13 bases separated the two germline ends. In nucleotides, the CDR3 is TGTGCCAGCAGTTTCCCTGGGGGCGTAGAGCAGTTCTTC. It yields the protein CASSFPGGVEQFF.

This clonotype appeared many times. The chain has TRBV28 and TRBJ1-5; D is uncertain. Trimming took off 6 bases at V and 5 bases at J, with 14 bases between the two ends. Germline V gene sequence: CDR1 MDHEN, CDR2 SYDVKM. This CDR3 is built from 14 residues. The DNA of the CDR3 is TGTGCCAGCAGAAGTGGTACAGAGGATCAGCCCCAGCATTTT. It is translated as CASRSGTEDQPQHF.

DNA for the CDR3: TGTGCCAGTGGACAGACCCTTGGCTACACCTTC. Amino acids: CASGQTLGYTF. J is TRBJ1-2 and V is TRBV28; tentative D call: TRBD1 (6 bases). The V gene's germline CDR1 is MDHEN and CDR2 SYDVKM. Trimming removed 9 bases at V and 7 bases at J, with 12 bases between. The CDR3 length is 11 residues.

This clonotype occurred a few times. This chain links TRBV29-1 with TRBJ1-2; tentative D call: TRBD1 (5 bases). Germline V gene sequence: CDR1 SQVTM, CDR2 ANQGSEA. CDR3 length: 12 residues. V was cut by 6 bases and J by 9 bases, with 17 bases left in between. CDR3 region: CSVPRGAERYTF. In DNA form, the CDR3 reads TGCAGCGTCCCGAGGGGAGCAGAGCGCTACACCTTC.

This clonotype was detected many times. V and J are TRBV4-1 and TRBJ1-4; 7 nucleotides match TRBD1. CDR1 is MGHRA, CDR2 YSYEKL, per germline. CDR3 length: 15 residues. J lost 3 bases, V lost 7 bases, and 8 bases had no gene match. Written as DNA, the CDR3 is TGCGCCAGCACCTTGGGTCAGGGGGCTAATGAAAAACTGTTTTTT. It is translated as CASTLGQGANEKLFF.

This clonotype was seen repeatedly, ten times or more. The chain joins TRBV7-2 to TRBJ2-2; D possibly corresponds to TRBD2 (6 bases). V shed 3 bases and J shed 1 base, with 18 bases lying between them. Looked up from germline, CDR1 is SGHTA and CDR2 is FQGNSA. The CDR3 covers 18 residues. The CDR3 loop is CASSLRLVVAVNTGELFF. The CDR3 nucleotides are TGTGCCAGCAGCTTGAGGCTGGTAGTAGCGGTGAACACCGGGGAGCTGTTTTTT.